These 5 T cell receptor beta chains came from one sample sequenced in a study of radiotherapy plus CTLA-4 blockade in lung cancer. Using immunoSEQ multiplex PCR, the repertoire was profiled, and TCRdb retains in-frame clones only, with some absent. The profile shows 55,000 to 80,000 clones, 80% to 90% of them singletons. The specimen was peripheral blood, collected from a patient treated with radiotherapy plus ipilimumab. The receptors originated from a human donor with non-small cell lung cancer that progressed on radiotherapy plus ipilimumab.

This clone was found once. V and J are TRBV11-3 and TRBJ2-3, with 11 bases that match TRBD2. Per germline, CDR1 SGHNT and CDR2 YENEEA. CDR3 length equals 14 residues. Trimming removed 6 bases from V and 5 bases from J; junction bases left unmatched: 4. CDR3 in DNA: TGTGCCAGCAGTAGCGGGAGGGCCATAGATACGCAGTATTTT. It codes for CASSSGRAIDTQYF.

DNA for the CDR3: TGCAGCGTTGGACTGCTAAGCTCCTACAATGAGCAGTTCTTC. It translates to CSVGLLSSYNEQFF. The chain couples TRBV29-1 to TRBJ2-1; the D is unclear. Germline loops: CDR1 SQVTM, CDR2 ANQGSEA. CDR3 size: 14 residues. Trimming left V 4 bases short and J 0 bases short, with 10 bases between.

The chain combines TRBV5-8 with TRBJ2-1, with D tentatively TRBD1 or TRBD2 (5 bases each). The CDR3 has 16 residues. Looked up from germline, CDR1 is SGHTS and CDR2 is YDEGEE. Trimming cost V 1 base and J 1 base, with 12 bases left between them. The CDR3 DNA sequence: TGTGCCAGCAGCTTGTGGTTAGGGGAGTCCTACAATGAGCAGTTCTTC. It specifies CASSLWLGESYNEQFF.

V and J are TRBV6-5 and TRBJ1-1, with 9 bases identical to TRBD1. This CDR3 spans 14 amino acids. Germline trimming cut 6 bases from V and 5 bases from J; bases unmatched to any gene: 7. Germline loops: CDR1 MNHEY, CDR2 SVGAGI. The CDR3 here is CASRQTGTGTEAFF. In DNA form, the CDR3 reads TGTGCCAGCAGACAAACCGGGACAGGGACTGAAGCTTTCTTT.

This sequence joins TRBV27 and TRBJ2-7, with D unresolved. The V gene lost 5 bases and the J gene lost 7 bases, with 9 bases spanning the gap. This CDR3 is 11 amino acids long. Germline V lookup: CDR1 MNHEY, CDR2 SMNVEV (reference sequence). CDR3 protein: CASSPPREQYF. The CDR3 nucleotides are TGTGCCAGCAGTCCCCCTCGGGAGCAGTACTTC.